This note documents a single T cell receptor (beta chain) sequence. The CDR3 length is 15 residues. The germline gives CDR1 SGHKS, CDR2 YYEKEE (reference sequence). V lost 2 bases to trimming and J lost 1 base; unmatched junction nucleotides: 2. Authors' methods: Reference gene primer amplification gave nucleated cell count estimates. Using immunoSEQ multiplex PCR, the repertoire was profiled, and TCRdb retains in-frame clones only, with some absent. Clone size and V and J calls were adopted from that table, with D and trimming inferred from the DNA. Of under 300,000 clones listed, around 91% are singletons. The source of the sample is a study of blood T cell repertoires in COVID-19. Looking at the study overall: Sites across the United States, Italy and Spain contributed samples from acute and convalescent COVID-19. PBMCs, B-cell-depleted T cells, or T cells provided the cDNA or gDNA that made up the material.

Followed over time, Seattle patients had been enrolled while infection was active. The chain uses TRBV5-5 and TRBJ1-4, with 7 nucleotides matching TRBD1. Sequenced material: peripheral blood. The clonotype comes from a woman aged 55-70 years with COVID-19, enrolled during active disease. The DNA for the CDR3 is TGTGCCAGCAGCTTTAACAGGGGAACTAATGAAAAACTGTTTTTT. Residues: CASSFNRGTNEKLFF.